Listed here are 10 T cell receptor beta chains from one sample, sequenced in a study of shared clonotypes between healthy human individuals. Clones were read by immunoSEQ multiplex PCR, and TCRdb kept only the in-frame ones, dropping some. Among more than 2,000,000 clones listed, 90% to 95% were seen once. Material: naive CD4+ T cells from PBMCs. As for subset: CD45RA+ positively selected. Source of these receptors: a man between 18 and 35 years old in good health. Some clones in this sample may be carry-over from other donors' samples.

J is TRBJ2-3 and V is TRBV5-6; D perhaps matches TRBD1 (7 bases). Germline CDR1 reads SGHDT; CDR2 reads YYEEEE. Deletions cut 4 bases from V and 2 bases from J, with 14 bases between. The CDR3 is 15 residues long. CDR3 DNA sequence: TGTGCCAGCAGCCGCCAGGGGGGCATCACAGATACGCAGTATTTT. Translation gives CASSRQGGITDTQYF.

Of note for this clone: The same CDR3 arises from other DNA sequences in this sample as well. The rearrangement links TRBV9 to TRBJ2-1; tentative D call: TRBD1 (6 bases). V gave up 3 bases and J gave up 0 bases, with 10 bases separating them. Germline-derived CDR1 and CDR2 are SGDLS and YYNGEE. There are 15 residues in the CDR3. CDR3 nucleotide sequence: TGTGCCAGCAGCGCACAGGGTGACTCCTACAATGAGCAGTTCTTC. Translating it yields CASSAQGDSYNEQFF.

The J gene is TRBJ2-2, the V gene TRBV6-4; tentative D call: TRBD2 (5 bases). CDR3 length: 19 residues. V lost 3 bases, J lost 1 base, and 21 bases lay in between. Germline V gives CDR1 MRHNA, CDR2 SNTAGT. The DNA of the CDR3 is TGTGCCAGCAGTGAAGTGAGCGGTAAGTCACCCTTGAACACCGGGGAGCTGTTTTTT. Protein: CASSEVSGKSPLNTGELFF.

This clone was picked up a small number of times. The CDR3 here is CASTLQGLNTEAFF. CDR3 nucleotide sequence: TGTGCCAGCACGTTACAGGGACTGAACACTGAAGCTTTCTTT. The J gene is TRBJ1-1, the V gene TRBV2; weak D call: TRBD1 (6 bases). Germline CDR1 is SNHLY and CDR2 is FYNNEI. Deletions cut 7 bases from V and 0 bases from J, with 12 bases between. This CDR3 has 14 amino acids.

Written as DNA, the CDR3 is TGTGCCAGCAGCTCCGGGACAGGGTCCTACGAGCAGTACTTC. The encoded protein is CASSSGTGSYEQYF. The genes are TRBV6-1 and TRBJ2-7; TRBD1 matches 9 bases. Germline assignment: CDR1 MNHNS and CDR2 SASEGT. This CDR3 contains 14 residues. The junction had 4 bases not matched to a gene; V was cut back by 6 bases and J by 1 base.

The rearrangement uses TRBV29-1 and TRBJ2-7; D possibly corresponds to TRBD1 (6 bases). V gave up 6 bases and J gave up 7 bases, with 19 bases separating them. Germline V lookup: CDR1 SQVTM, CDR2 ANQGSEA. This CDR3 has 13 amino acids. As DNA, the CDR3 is TGCAGCGTAACGGGGACACTAACATCTGAGCAGTACTTC. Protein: CSVTGTLTSEQYF.

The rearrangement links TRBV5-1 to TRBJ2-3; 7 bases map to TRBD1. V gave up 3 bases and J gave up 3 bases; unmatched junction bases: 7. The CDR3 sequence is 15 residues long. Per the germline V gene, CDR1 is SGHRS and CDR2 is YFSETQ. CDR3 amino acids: CASSSLTGSTDTQYF. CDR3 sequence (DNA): TGCGCCAGCAGCTCCCTGACAGGGAGTACAGATACGCAGTATTTT.

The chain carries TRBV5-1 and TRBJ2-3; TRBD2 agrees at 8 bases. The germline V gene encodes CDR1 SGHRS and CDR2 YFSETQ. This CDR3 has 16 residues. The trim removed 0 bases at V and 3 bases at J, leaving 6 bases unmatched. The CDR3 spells CASSLVGSGKTDTQYF. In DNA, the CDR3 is TGCGCCAGCAGCTTGGTCGGTAGCGGGAAGACAGATACGCAGTATTTT.

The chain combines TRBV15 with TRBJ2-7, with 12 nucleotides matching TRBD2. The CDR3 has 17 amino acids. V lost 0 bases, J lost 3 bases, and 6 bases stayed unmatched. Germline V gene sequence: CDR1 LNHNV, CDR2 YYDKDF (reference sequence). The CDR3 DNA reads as TGTGCCACCAGCAGAGATCGAACTAGCGGGAGGATCTACGAGCAGTACTTC. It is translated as CATSRDRTSGRIYEQYF.

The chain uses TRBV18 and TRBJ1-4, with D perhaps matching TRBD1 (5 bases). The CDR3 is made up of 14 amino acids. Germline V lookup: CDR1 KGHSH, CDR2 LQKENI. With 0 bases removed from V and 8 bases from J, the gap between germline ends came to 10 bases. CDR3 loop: CASSPPKGREKLFF. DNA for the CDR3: TGTGCCAGCTCACCACCAAAGGGGAGGGAAAAACTGTTTTTT.